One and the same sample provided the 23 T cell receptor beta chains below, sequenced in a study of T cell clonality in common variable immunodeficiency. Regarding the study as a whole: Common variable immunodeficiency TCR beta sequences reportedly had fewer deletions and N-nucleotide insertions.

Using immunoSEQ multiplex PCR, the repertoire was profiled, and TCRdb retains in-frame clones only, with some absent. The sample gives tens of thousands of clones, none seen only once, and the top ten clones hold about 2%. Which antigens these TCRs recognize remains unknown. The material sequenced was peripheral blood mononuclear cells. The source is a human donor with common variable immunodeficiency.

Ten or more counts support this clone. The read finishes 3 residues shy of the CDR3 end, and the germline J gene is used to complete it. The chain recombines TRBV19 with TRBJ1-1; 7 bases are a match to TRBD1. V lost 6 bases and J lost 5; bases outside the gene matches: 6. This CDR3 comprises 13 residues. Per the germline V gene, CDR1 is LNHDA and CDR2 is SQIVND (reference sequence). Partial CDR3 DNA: TGTGCCAGTAGAGGGGGCGGATGGACTGAA. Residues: CASRGGGWTE. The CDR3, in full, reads CASRGGGWTEAFF. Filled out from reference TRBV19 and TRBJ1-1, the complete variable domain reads DGGITQSPKYLFRKEGQNVTLSCEQNLNHDAMYWYRQDPGQGLRLIYYSQIVNDFQKGDIAEGYSVSREKKESFPLTVTSAQKNPTAFYLCASRGGGWTEAFFGQGTRLTVV.

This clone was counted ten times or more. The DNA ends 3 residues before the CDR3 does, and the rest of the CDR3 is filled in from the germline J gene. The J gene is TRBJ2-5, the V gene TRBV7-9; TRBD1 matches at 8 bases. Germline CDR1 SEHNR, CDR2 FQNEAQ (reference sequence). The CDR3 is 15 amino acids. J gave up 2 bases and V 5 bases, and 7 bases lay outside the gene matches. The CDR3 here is CASSQGTGPQETQYF. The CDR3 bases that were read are TGTGCCAGCAGCCAGGGGACAGGTCCACAAGAGACC.

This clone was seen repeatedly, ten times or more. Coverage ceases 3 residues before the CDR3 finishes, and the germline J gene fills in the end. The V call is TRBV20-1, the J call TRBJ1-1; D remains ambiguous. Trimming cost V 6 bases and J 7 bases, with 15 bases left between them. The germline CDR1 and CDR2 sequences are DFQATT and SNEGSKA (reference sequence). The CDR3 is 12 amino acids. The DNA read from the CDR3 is TGCAGTGCCCCGCGGCTGACTGATGAA. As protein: CSAPRLTDE. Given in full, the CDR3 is CSAPRLTDEAFF.

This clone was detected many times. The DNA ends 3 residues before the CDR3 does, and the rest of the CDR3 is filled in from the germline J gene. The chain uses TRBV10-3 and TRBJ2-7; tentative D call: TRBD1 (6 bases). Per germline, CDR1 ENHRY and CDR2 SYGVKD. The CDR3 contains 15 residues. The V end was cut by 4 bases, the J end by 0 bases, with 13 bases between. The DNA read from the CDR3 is TGTGCCATCAGTGGAGGGGACAAGAGCTCCTACGAG. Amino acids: CAISGGDKSSYE. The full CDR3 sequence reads CAISGGDKSSYEQYF.

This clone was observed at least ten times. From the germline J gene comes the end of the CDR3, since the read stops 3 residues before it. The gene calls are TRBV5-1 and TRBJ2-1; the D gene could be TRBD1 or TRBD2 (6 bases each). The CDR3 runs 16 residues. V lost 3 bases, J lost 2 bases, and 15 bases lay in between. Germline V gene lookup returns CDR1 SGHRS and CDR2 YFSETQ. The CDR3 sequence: CASSWAGHGAYNEQFF. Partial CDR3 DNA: TGCGCCAGCAGCTGGGCGGGACATGGAGCCTACAATGAG.

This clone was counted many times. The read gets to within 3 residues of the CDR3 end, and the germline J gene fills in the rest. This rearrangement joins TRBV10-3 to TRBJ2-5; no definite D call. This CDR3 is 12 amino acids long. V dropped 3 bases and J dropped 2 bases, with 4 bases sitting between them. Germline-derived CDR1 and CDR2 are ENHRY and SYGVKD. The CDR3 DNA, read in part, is TGTGCCATCAGTGAAACACAAGAGACC. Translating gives CAISETQET. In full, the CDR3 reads CAISETQETQYF.

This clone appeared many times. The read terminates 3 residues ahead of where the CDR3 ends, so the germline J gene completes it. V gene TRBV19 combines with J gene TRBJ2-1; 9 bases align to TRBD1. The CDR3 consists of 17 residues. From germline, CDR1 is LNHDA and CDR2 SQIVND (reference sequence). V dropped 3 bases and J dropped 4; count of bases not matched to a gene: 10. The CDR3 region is CASSIGAYRGQYNEQFF. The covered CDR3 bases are TGTGCCAGTAGTATTGGGGCTTACAGGGGGCAGTACAATGAG.

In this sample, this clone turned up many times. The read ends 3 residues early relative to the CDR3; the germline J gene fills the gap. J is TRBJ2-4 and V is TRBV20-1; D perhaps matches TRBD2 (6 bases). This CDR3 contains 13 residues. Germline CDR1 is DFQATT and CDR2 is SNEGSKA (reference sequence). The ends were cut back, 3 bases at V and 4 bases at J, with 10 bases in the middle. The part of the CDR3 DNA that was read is TGCAGTGCTAGTAGCGGACTAAAAAACATT. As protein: CSASSGLKNI. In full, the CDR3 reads CSASSGLKNIQYF.

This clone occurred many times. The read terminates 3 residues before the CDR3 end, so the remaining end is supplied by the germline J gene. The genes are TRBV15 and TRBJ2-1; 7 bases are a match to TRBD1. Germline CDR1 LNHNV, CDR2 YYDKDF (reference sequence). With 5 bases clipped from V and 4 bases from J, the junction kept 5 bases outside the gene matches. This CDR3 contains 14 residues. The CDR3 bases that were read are TGTGCCACCAGCGACTACAGGGGATACAATGAG. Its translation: CATSDYRGYNE. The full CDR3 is CATSDYRGYNEQFF.

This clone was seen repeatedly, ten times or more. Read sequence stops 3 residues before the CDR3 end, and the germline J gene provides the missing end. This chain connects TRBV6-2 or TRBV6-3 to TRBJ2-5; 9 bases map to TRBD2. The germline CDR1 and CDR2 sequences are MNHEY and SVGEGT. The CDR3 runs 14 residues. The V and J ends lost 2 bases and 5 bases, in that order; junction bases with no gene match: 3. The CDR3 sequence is CASSYGGGAETQYF. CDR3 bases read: TGTGCCAGCAGTTACGGCGGGGGGGCTGAGACC.

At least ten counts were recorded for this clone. The sequenced part of the CDR3 DNA is TGTGCCAGCAGTAGGGTAGCGGGGGGTGCCTACGAG. This gives the protein CASSRVAGGAYE. The full CDR3 protein is CASSRVAGGAYEQYF. The rearrangement uses TRBV6-4 and TRBJ2-7, with 10 bases lining up with TRBD2. Coverage ceases 3 residues before the CDR3 finishes, and the germline J gene fills in the end. From germline, CDR1 is MRHNA and CDR2 SNTAGT. V trimming: 5 bases; J trimming: 2 bases; junction bases outside the gene matches: 6. This CDR3 is 15 amino acids long.

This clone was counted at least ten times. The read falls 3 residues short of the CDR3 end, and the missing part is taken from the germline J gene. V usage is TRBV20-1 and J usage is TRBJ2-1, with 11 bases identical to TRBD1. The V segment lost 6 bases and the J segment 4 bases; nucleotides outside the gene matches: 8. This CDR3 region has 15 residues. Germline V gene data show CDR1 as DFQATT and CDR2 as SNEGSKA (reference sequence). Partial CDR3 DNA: TGCAGTGCCAATCTCGGGACAGGGGGTTACAATGAG. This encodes CSANLGTGGYNE. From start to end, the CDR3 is CSANLGTGGYNEQFF.

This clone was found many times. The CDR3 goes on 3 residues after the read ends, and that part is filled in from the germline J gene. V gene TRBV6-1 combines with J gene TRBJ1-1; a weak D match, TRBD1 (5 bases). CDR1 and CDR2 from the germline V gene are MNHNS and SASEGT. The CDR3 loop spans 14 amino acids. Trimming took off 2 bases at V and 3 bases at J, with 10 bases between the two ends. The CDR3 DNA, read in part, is TGTGCCAGCAGTGAACGGGGGAGTGACACTGAA. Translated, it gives CASSERGSDTE. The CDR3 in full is CASSERGSDTEAFF.

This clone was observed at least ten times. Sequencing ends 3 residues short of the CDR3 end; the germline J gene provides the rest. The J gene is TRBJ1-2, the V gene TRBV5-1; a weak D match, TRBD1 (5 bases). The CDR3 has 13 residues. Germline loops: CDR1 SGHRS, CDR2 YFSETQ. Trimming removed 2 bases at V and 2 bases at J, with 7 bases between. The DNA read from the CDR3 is TGCGCCAGCAGCTTATCAGGGAACTATGGC. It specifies CASSLSGNYG. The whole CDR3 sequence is CASSLSGNYGYTF. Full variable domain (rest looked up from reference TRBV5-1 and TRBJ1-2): KAGVTQTPRYLIKTRGQQVTLSCSPISGHRSVSWYQQTPGQGLQFLFEYFSETQRNKGNFPGRFSGRQFSNSRSEMNVSTLELGDSALYLCASSLSGNYGYTFGSGTRLTVV.

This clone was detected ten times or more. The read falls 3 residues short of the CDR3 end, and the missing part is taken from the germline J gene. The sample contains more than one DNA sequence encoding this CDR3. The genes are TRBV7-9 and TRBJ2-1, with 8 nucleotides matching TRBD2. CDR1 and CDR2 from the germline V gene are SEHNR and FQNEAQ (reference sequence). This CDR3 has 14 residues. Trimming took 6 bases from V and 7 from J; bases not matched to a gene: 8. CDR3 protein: CASRPGLGGNEQFF. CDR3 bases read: TGTGCCAGCAGGCCGGGACTAGGAGGTAATGAG.

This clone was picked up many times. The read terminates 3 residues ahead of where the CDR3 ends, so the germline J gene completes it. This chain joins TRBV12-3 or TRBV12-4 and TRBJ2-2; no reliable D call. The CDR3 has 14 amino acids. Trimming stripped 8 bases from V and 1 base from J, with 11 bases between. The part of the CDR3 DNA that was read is TGTGCCAGCGCTTTTTCCAGGAACACCGGGGAG. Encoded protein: CASAFSRNTGE. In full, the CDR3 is CASAFSRNTGELFF.

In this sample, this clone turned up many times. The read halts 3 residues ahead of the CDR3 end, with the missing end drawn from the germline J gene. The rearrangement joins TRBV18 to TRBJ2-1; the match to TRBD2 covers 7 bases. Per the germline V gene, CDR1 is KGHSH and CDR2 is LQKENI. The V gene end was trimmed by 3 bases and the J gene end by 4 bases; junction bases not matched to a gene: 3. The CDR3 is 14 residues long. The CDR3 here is CASSPSGGYNEQFF. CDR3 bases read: TGTGCCAGCTCACCCTCGGGGGGATACAATGAG.

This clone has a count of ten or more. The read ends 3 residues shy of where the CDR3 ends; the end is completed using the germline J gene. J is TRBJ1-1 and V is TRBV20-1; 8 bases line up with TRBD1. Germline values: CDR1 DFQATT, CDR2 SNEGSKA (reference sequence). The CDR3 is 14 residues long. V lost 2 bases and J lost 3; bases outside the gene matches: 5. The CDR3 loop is CSARPRGRDTEAFF. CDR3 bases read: TGCAGTGCTAGACCCAGGGGGCGAGACACTGAA.

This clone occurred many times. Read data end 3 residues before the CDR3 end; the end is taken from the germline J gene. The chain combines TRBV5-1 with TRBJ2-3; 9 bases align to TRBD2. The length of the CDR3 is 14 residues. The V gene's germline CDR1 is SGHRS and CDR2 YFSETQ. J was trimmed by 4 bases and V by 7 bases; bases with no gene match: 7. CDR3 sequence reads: CASGAGGYADTQYF. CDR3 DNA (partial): TGCGCCAGCGGCGCGGGGGGGTACGCAGATACG. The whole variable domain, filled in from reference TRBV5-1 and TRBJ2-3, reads KAGVTQTPRYLIKTRGQQVTLSCSPISGHRSVSWYQQTPGQGLQFLFEYFSETQRNKGNFPGRFSGRQFSNSRSEMNVSTLELGDSALYLCASGAGGYADTQYFGPGTRLTVL.

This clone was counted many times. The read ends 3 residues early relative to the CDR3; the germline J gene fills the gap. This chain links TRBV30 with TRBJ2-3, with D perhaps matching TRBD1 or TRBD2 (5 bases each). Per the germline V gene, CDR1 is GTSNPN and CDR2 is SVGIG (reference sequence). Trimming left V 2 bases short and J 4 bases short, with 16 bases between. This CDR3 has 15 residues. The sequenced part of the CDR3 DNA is TGTGCCTGGAGTCGTACTGGGAGCAGGGCAGATACG. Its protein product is CAWSRTGSRADT. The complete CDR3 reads CAWSRTGSRADTQYF. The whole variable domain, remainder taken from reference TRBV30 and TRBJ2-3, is SQTIHQWPATLVQPVGSPLSLECTVEGTSNPNLYWYRQAAGRGLQLLFYSVGIGQISSEVPQNLSASRPQDRQFILSSKKLLLSDSGFYLCAWSRTGSRADTQYFGPGTRLTVL.

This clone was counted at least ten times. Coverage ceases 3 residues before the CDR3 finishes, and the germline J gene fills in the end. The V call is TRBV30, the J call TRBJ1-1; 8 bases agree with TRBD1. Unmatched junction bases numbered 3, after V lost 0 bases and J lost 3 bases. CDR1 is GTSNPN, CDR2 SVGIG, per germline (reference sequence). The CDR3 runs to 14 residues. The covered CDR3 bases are TGTGCCTGGAGTGTACAGGGGGGGGACACTGAA. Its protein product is CAWSVQGGDTE. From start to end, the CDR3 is CAWSVQGGDTEAFF.

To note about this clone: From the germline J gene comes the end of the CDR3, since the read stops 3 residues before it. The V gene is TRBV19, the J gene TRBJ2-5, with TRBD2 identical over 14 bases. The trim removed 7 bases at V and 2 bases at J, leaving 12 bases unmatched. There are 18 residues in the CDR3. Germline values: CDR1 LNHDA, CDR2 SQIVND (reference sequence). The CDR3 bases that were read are TGTGCCAGTACCCACGGGACTAGCGGGGGTGTTAAACAAGAGACC. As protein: CASTHGTSGGVKQET. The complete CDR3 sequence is CASTHGTSGGVKQETQYF.

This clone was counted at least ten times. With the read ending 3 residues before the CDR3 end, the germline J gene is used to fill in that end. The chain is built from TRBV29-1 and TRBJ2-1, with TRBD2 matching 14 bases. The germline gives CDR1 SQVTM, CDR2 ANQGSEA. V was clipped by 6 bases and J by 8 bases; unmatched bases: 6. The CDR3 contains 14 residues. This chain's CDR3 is CSVSTSGGAYEQFF. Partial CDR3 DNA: TGCAGCGTCTCGACTAGCGGGGGGGCCTATGAG.